Sequencing of this T cell receptor (beta chain) was carried out in a study of T-cell reconstitution after alpha-beta-depleted transplantation in children. Germline V gives CDR1 SGHKS, CDR2 YYEKEE (reference sequence). CDR3 length: 15 amino acids. J was trimmed by 3 bases and V by 1 base; bases with no gene match: 3. This clonotype was recorded many times. As it was prepared, the TCRbeta library received unique molecular identifiers. Via MiXCR, TCRdb re-called the PCR reads, giving one row per CDR3 protein. The data show about 460,000 distinct CDR3 sequences, around 13% seen once. This material consisted of PBMCs from the stem cell graft donor, taken from the stem cell graft. The J gene is TRBJ2-2, the V gene TRBV5-5; the match to TRBD2 covers 7 bases. This sequence was found in a human donor who donated a stem cell graft to a child with combined immunodeficiency. The CDR3 loop is CASSLNSGHTGELFF. DNA for the CDR3: TGTGCCAGCAGCTTGAATAGCGGGCACACCGGGGAGCTGTTTTTT.